This T cell receptor (beta chain) was found in a study of early T cells in non-severe SARS-CoV-2 infection. Study-wide context: Alpha and beta chains were unpaired, from unsorted whole-blood bulk RNA.

Unique molecular identifier tags were affixed to discrete cDNA molecules. TCRdb ran MiXCR on the 5' RACE reads and lists one entry per CDR3 protein. The sample has about 35,000 distinct CDR3 sequences, roughly 6% seen once. Germline V gives CDR1 MNHEY, CDR2 SVGEGT. The V end lost 7 bases, the J end lost 8 bases, and 18 bases lay between the germline ends. The CDR3 runs to 15 residues. To note about this clonotype: Its antigen is as yet unknown.

Overall study findings and caveats: VDJdb matching, biased toward anti-spike CD8 responses, missed private and CD4 specificities.

The chain recombines TRBV6-2 or TRBV6-3 with TRBJ1-6; D gene uncertain. The clonotype originates from an adult who was a healthcare worker with PCR-confirmed SARS-CoV-2 infection or an uninfected control (not recorded which). Sequenced: whole blood. In nucleotides, the CDR3 is TGTGCCAGCACGCCCCCCCCGCCAGAGGATTCACCCCTCCACTTT. Its translation: CASTPPPPEDSPLHF.